The clone carrying this T cell receptor beta chain showed up just once. This CDR3 has 13 residues. V was clipped by 2 bases and J by 4 bases, with 8 bases between them. From germline, CDR1 is MNHEY and CDR2 SVGEGT. These data belong to a study of blood T cell repertoires in COVID-19. In the study overall: T cells, B-cell-depleted T cells, or PBMCs provided the cDNA or gDNA that served as material.

Adults between about 18 and 89 years of age took part from about two dozen US areas. Cohorts were determined from participant-reported clinical history. The assay was immunoSEQ multiplex PCR, and TCRdb's table has in-frame clones only and misses some. This table has roughly 250,000 clones, 88% appearing once. What was sequenced was PBMCs or T cells enriched from blood (not recorded which). This clonotype was sampled from a woman in her forties with acute COVID-19. The chain employs TRBV6-2 or TRBV6-3 and TRBJ1-2; weak D call: TRBD1 (5 bases). CDR3 amino acids: CASSYVGVYGYTF. The CDR3 bases are TGTGCCAGCAGTTACGTAGGGGTCTATGGCTACACCTTC.